Following are 25 T cell receptor beta chains from one sample sequenced in a study of PD-1 blockade in mismatch repair-deficient tumors. Libraries were prepared by immunoSEQ multiplex PCR; TCRdb keeps only in-frame clonotypes and omits some of them. The table has 120,000 or so clones, around nine tenths seen once; the top ten hold around 11%. The input for sequencing was peripheral blood, taken approximately 72 weeks after starting pembrolizumab. All receptors come from an adult with mismatch repair-deficient cancer.

The V and J genes are TRBV7-6 and TRBJ2-7, with 8 bases lining up with TRBD2. V lost 5 bases to trimming and J lost 0 bases; unmatched junction nucleotides: 9. This CDR3 comprises 16 residues. Looked up from germline, CDR1 is SGHVS and CDR2 is FNYEAQ. CDR3 sequence: CASSRSLADHSYEQYF. The CDR3 bases are TGTGCCAGCAGCCGTTCACTAGCGGACCACTCCTACGAGCAGTACTTC.

The genes are TRBV11-3 and TRBJ2-3; D is unresolved. V was pared by 0 bases and J by 3 bases, with 4 bases between. The CDR3 loop spans 13 amino acids. Germline CDR1 reads SGHNT; CDR2 reads YENEEA. CDR3 DNA: TGTGCCAGCAGCTTAGATTTGACAGATACGCAGTATTTT. The encoded protein is CASSLDLTDTQYF.

This chain joins TRBV30 and TRBJ1-1, with 11 bases that match TRBD1. CDR1 and CDR2 (germline): GTSNPN, SVGIG (reference sequence). Germline trimming cut 8 bases from V and 4 bases from J; bases unmatched to any gene: 6. The CDR3 runs to 13 residues. The CDR3 DNA is TGTGCCCGCCGGGGACAGGGGGGCACTGAAGCTTTCTTT. As protein: CARRGQGGTEAFF.

The rearrangement uses TRBV5-1 and TRBJ2-2; weak D call: TRBD1 (5 bases). The CDR3 is 14 residues long. Germline V lookup: CDR1 SGHRS, CDR2 YFSETQ. Trimming stripped 2 bases from V and 1 base from J, with 6 bases between. The CDR3 nucleotides read TGCGCCAGCAGCTTTACAGGGAACACCGGGGAGCTGTTTTTT. It codes for CASSFTGNTGELFF.

This chain uses TRBV18 with TRBJ2-3; 7 bases align to TRBD2. After removal of 2 bases from V and 9 bases from J, the junction contained 11 bases not matched to a gene. The CDR3 is 15 residues long. The germline V gene has CDR1 KGHSH and CDR2 LQKENI. The CDR3 protein is CASSPSFGRASTQYF. The CDR3 DNA reads TGTGCCAGCTCACCATCGTTTGGGAGGGCCTCAACGCAGTATTTT. Full variable domain (missing parts from reference TRBV18 and TRBJ2-3): NAGVMQNPRHLVRRRGQEARLRCSPMKGHSHVYWYRQLPEEGLKFMVYLQKENIIDESGMPKERFSAEFPKEGPSILRIQQVVRGDSAAYFCASSPSFGRASTQYFGPGTRLTVL.

This clone has just one count. The genes are TRBV6-5 and TRBJ2-7; 8 bases map to TRBD1. The germline gives CDR1 MNHEY, CDR2 SVGAGI. V lost 5 bases to trimming and J lost 2 bases; unmatched junction nucleotides: 5. The CDR3 is made up of 14 amino acids. The CDR3 coding sequence is TGTGCCAGCAGTCGAGAGACAGGGGCCTACGAGCAGTACTTC. This gives the protein CASSRETGAYEQYF.

This sequence joins TRBV13 and TRBJ2-7, with 7 bases that match TRBD1. The CDR3 is 15 residues long. Trimming took 0 bases from V and 1 from J; bases not matched to a gene: 3. Germline V gives CDR1 PRHDT, CDR2 FYEKMQ (reference sequence). This CDR3 reads CASSLGTGLSYEQYF. The DNA of the CDR3 is TGTGCCAGCAGCTTAGGGACAGGGCTATCCTACGAGCAGTACTTC. Drawing the rest from reference TRBV13 and TRBJ2-7, the complete variable domain is AAGVIQSPRHLIKEKRETATLKCYPIPRHDTVYWYQQGPGQDPQFLISFYEKMQSDKGSIPDRFSAQQFSDYHSELNMSSLELGDSALYFCASSLGTGLSYEQYFGPGTRLTVT.

V is TRBV10-2 and J is TRBJ2-7; 9 bases map to TRBD1. This CDR3 region has 14 residues. With 8 bases clipped from V and 1 base from J, the junction kept 6 bases outside the gene matches. CDR1 and CDR2 from the germline V gene are WSHSY and SAAADI. The CDR3 here is CASHRDRESYEQYF. CDR3 sequence (DNA): TGCGCCAGCCACCGGGACAGGGAGTCCTACGAGCAGTACTTC.

V usage is TRBV27 and J usage is TRBJ2-7; maybe TRBD1 (5 bases). There are 13 residues in the CDR3. Trimming took off 6 bases at V and 0 bases at J, with 9 bases between the two ends. Looked up from germline, CDR1 is MNHEY and CDR2 is SMNVEV (reference sequence). Written as DNA, the CDR3 is TGTGCCAGCAGGGCAGGGCGCTCCTACGAGCAGTACTTC. Residues: CASRAGRSYEQYF.

About this clone: Its ends do not fully match the called genes, so a read error is possible. The rearrangement uses TRBV27 and TRBJ2-7; 9 bases match TRBD2. Germline-derived CDR1 and CDR2 are MNHEY and SMNVEV (reference sequence). This CDR3 contains 17 residues. The CDR3 loop reads CASSLPIPWREGLSGHF. CDR3 DNA sequence: TGTGCCAGCAGTCTACCCATTCCATGGCGGGAGGGCCTAAGTGGGCACTTC.

The chain combines TRBV27 with TRBJ1-1, with D possibly being TRBD1 (6 bases). The V gene lost 5 bases and the J gene lost 4 bases, with 14 bases spanning the gap. The CDR3 sequence is 14 residues long. From germline, CDR1 is MNHEY and CDR2 SMNVEV (reference sequence). The DNA for the CDR3 is TGTGCCAGCAGTAGAACAGGGTTCGGCACTGAAGCTTTCTTT. Protein product: CASSRTGFGTEAFF.

The chain is built from TRBV6-5 and TRBJ1-2; tentative D call: TRBD1 (6 bases). V gave up 0 bases and J gave up 2 bases, with 7 bases separating them. The CDR3 is made up of 14 amino acids. Germline lookup yields CDR1 MNHEY and CDR2 SVGAGI. The CDR3 protein is CASSYSRGNYGYTF. For the CDR3, the DNA is TGTGCCAGCAGTTACTCGAGGGGGAACTATGGCTACACCTTC.

V gene TRBV27 combines with J gene TRBJ2-1, with D possibly matching TRBD1 (5 bases). Germline loops: CDR1 MNHEY, CDR2 SMNVEV (reference sequence). V was cut by 2 bases and J by 3 bases, with 8 bases left in between. This CDR3 is built from 14 residues. CDR3 bases: TGTGCCAGCAGTTTAGGGCAGGGCTACAATGAGCAGTTCTTC. It codes for CASSLGQGYNEQFF.

V and J are TRBV6-1 and TRBJ1-5, with 7 bases that match TRBD1. Trimming removed 2 bases from V and 6 bases from J; junction bases left unmatched: 4. Germline V lookup: CDR1 MNHNS, CDR2 SASEGT. The CDR3 is 14 residues long. Here the CDR3 reads CASSELTGAQPQHF. CDR3 DNA: TGTGCCAGCAGTGAACTCACAGGGGCTCAGCCCCAGCATTTT.

The chain couples TRBV19 to TRBJ1-5, with D tentatively TRBD1 (5 bases). The V and J ends lost 8 bases and 7 bases respectively, with 15 bases between them. Germline loops: CDR1 LNHDA, CDR2 SQIVND (reference sequence). This CDR3 spans 13 amino acids. The CDR3 sequence: CASVGEPRQPQHF. DNA of the CDR3: TGTGCCAGTGTAGGGGAGCCACGACAGCCCCAGCATTTT.

The rearrangement uses TRBV13 and TRBJ2-3; D uncertain. Germline values: CDR1 PRHDT, CDR2 FYEKMQ (reference sequence). The CDR3 extends over 12 amino acids. The ends were cut back, 5 bases at V and 3 bases at J, with 6 bases in the middle. Here the CDR3 reads CASSVMTDTQYF. CDR3 coding DNA: TGTGCCAGCAGCGTGATGACAGATACGCAGTATTTT.

V is TRBV19 and J is TRBJ2-7; 11 bases are a match to TRBD2. Per germline, CDR1 LNHDA and CDR2 SQIVND (reference sequence). Germline trimming cut 5 bases from V and 1 base from J; bases unmatched to any gene: 1. The CDR3 consists of 14 residues. CDR3 in amino acids: CASSLAGGSYEQYF. Written as DNA, the CDR3 is TGTGCCAGTAGTCTAGCGGGAGGATCCTACGAGCAGTACTTC.

This clone came up once. This chain joins TRBV6-5 and TRBJ2-7, with 8 bases fitting TRBD2. Germline values: CDR1 MNHEY, CDR2 SVGAGI. The CDR3 runs 14 residues. The ends lost 2 bases at V and 6 bases at J; junction bases unmatched: 6. CDR3 sequence: CASSYRAGEPEQYF. The CDR3 region has the DNA TGTGCCAGCAGTTACAGAGCGGGAGAACCCGAGCAGTACTTC.

This clone came up a few times. The rearrangement uses TRBV27 and TRBJ2-7; D is possibly TRBD1 (5 bases). V dropped 0 bases and J dropped 4 bases, with 10 bases sitting between them. This CDR3 has 14 amino acids. Germline V gene lookup returns CDR1 MNHEY and CDR2 SMNVEV (reference sequence). CDR3 protein: CASSLSRTQYEQYF. The CDR3 DNA reads as TGTGCCAGCAGTTTATCGAGGACACAGTACGAGCAGTACTTC.

V usage is TRBV13 and J usage is TRBJ2-1; D unclear. The CDR3 is made up of 13 amino acids. Trimming cost V 7 bases and J 5 bases, with 12 bases left between them. Germline loops: CDR1 PRHDT, CDR2 FYEKMQ (reference sequence). The CDR3 nucleotides read TGTGCCAGCACCCAGGACGTAAACAATGAGCAGTTCTTC. Translating it yields CASTQDVNNEQFF.

This clone has just one count. V usage is TRBV2 and J usage is TRBJ1-4; D remains ambiguous. CDR3 length: 13 amino acids. Deletions cut 10 bases from V and 1 base from J, with 10 bases between. CDR1 is SNHLY and CDR2 is FYNNEI in the germline V gene. In DNA, the CDR3 is TGTGCCACCATCATCGGAACTAATGAAAAACTGTTTTTT. It is translated as CATIIGTNEKLFF.

This chain joins TRBV9 and TRBJ2-5, with 9 bases aligning to TRBD2. The V gene's germline CDR1 is SGDLS and CDR2 YYNGEE. V lost 0 bases to trimming and J lost 5 bases; unmatched junction nucleotides: 8. CDR3 length: 16 residues. The CDR3 nucleotides are TGTGCCAGCAGCGTAGAAGGCGGGAGGGCCGGGGAGACCCAGTACTTC. The encoded protein is CASSVEGGRAGETQYF.

The chain recombines TRBV4-1 with TRBJ1-5; D call uncertain. V shed 0 bases and J shed 4 bases, with 7 bases lying between them. CDR1 MGHRA and CDR2 YSYEKL come from the germline V gene. This CDR3 is built from 14 residues. The CDR3 region is CASSQDPGNQPQHF. Here the CDR3 DNA reads TGCGCCAGCAGCCAAGATCCGGGAAATCAGCCCCAGCATTTT.

V usage is TRBV7-2 and J usage is TRBJ2-1, with D uncertain. The CDR3 has 12 residues. Looked up from germline, CDR1 is SGHTA and CDR2 is FQGNSA. Trimming stripped 5 bases from V and 5 bases from J, with 7 bases between. The CDR3 bases are TGTGCCAGCAGCCCGGGCCACAATGAGCAGTTCTTC. Translation: CASSPGHNEQFF.

The V and J genes are TRBV7-6 and TRBJ2-2, with a tentative D call TRBD1 (6 bases). V was trimmed by 0 bases and J by 5 bases, leaving 13 bases between them. CDR1 SGHVS and CDR2 FNYEAQ come from the germline V gene. CDR3 length equals 16 residues. This CDR3 reads CASSLALQGQTGELFF. Here the CDR3 DNA reads TGTGCCAGCAGCTTAGCCTTACAGGGTCAAACCGGGGAGCTGTTTTTT.